The 32 T cell receptor beta chains listed next were all sequenced from one sample in a study of shared clonotypes between healthy human individuals. Sequencing was performed with immunoSEQ multiplex PCR; in TCRdb, only in-frame clones are kept and a portion is missing. The sample lists 2,100,000 or so clones, more than 90% seen once, with roughly 0.13% in the top ten. Specimen: naive CD4+ T cells sorted from blood. Subset defined: CD45RA+ positively selected. These receptors were taken from a man aged 18-30 years in good health.

This rearrangement joins TRBV5-5 to TRBJ2-7; D gene ambiguous. The CDR3 extends over 14 amino acids. V dropped 5 bases and J dropped 0 bases, with 12 bases sitting between them. Per germline, CDR1 SGHKS and CDR2 YYEKEE (reference sequence). CDR3 DNA: TGTGCCAGCAGACCTGAACCAAGCTCCTACGAGCAGTACTTC. Its translation is CASRPEPSSYEQYF.

The chain joins TRBV5-4 to TRBJ2-7; TRBD1 aligns across 7 bases. Trimming cost V 4 bases and J 3 bases; bases outside gene matches: 4. The CDR3 is 13 residues long. The germline gives CDR1 SGHNT, CDR2 YYREEE (reference sequence). The CDR3 sequence: CASSVRDSYEQYF. CDR3 nucleotides: TGTGCCAGCAGCGTGAGGGACAGCTACGAGCAGTACTTC.

The V gene is TRBV19, the J gene TRBJ2-4; D possibly uses TRBD1 or TRBD2 (5 bases each). The CDR3 extends over 15 amino acids. The V gene lost 7 bases and the J gene lost 0 bases, with 13 bases spanning the gap. From germline, CDR1 is LNHDA and CDR2 SQIVND (reference sequence). The CDR3 nucleotides read TGTGCCAGTACCCTAGGGGACCTAGCCAAAAACATTCAGTACTTC. As protein: CASTLGDLAKNIQYF.

The rearrangement uses TRBV5-1 and TRBJ2-3; no firm D call. V lost 7 bases, J lost 1 base, and 19 bases lay in between. The CDR3 length is 16 residues. CDR1 is SGHRS, CDR2 YFSETQ, per germline. DNA of the CDR3: TGCGCCAGCGGGTCCCAGATCACCTCGGGCACAGATACGCAGTATTTT. The encoded protein is CASGSQITSGTDTQYF.

Of note for this clone: The junction departs from the called germline gene at one end, perhaps through a read error. The chain has TRBV12-5 and TRBJ1-1, with 7 bases fitting TRBD1. The CDR3 runs to 16 residues. Germline-derived CDR1 and CDR2 are LGHNT and FRNRAP. CDR3 sequence: CASGLTYGQENTEAFF. The CDR3 DNA sequence: TGCGCTAGTGGTTTGACCTACGGACAGGAGAACACTGAAGCTTTCTTT.

The chain has TRBV6-5 and TRBJ2-7; 11 bases are shared with TRBD2. The CDR3 length is 16 residues. V lost 2 bases to trimming and J lost 0 bases; unmatched junction nucleotides: 3. Per germline, CDR1 MNHEY and CDR2 SVGAGI. The CDR3 here is CASSYALAGGSYEQYF. The CDR3 DNA is TGTGCCAGCAGTTACGCCCTAGCGGGAGGCTCCTACGAGCAGTACTTC.

CDR3 DNA sequence: TGTGCCAGCAGTAGACAGGGGGCCGGGGAGCTGTTTTTT. Translation: CASSRQGAGELFF. V usage is TRBV27 and J usage is TRBJ2-2; 9 bases are shared with TRBD1. The V gene end was trimmed by 5 bases and the J gene end by 6 bases; junction bases not matched to a gene: 1. Germline assignment: CDR1 MNHEY and CDR2 SMNVEV (reference sequence). The CDR3 totals 13 residues.

This chain joins TRBV4-3 and TRBJ2-2, with 8 bases that match TRBD2. J was trimmed by 1 base and V by 2 bases; bases with no gene match: 0. CDR1 is LGHNA, CDR2 YSLEER, per germline. The CDR3 covers 15 residues. CDR3 residues: CASSQLAGNTGELFF. As DNA, the CDR3 is TGCGCCAGCAGCCAACTAGCGGGGAACACCGGGGAGCTGTTTTTT.

V usage is TRBV30 and J usage is TRBJ2-3; 7 bases agree with TRBD1. V lost 2 bases to trimming and J lost 11 bases; unmatched junction nucleotides: 4. The length of the CDR3 is 11 residues. Germline lookup yields CDR1 GTSNPN and CDR2 SVGIG (reference sequence). The CDR3 region has the DNA TGTGCCTGGAGTTTGGACAGGCGGCAGTATTTT. Protein product: CAWSLDRRQYF.

This clone was found once. V is TRBV18 and J is TRBJ2-7; TRBD2 agrees at 10 bases. Germline V gene sequence: CDR1 KGHSH, CDR2 LQKENI. V lost 1 base to trimming and J lost 3 bases; unmatched junction nucleotides: 3. The CDR3 spans 15 residues. CDR3 sequence reads: CASSPLAGGVYEQYF. The DNA for the CDR3 is TGTGCCAGCTCACCACTAGCGGGGGGTGTCTACGAGCAGTACTTC.

Here the CDR3 reads CAWSGQPGKSTF. The CDR3 nucleotides read TGTGCCTGGAGCGGACAGCCGGGGAAGAGCACCTTC. The genes are TRBV30 and TRBJ1-2, with D tentatively TRBD1 (6 bases). Germline CDR1 GTSNPN, CDR2 SVGIG (reference sequence). The CDR3 has 12 amino acids. Between the trimmed V and J ends, which lost 3 bases and 13 bases, there was a span of 18 bases. The complete variable domain, with remaining parts taken from reference TRBV30 and TRBJ1-2, reads SQTIHQWPATLVQPVGSPLSLECTVEGTSNPNLYWYRQAAGRGLQLLFYSVGIGQISSEVPQNLSASRPQDRQFILSSKKLLLSDSGFYLCAWSGQPGKSTFGSGTRLTVV.

The V and J genes are TRBV10-1 and TRBJ2-7, with TRBD2 matching over 14 bases. Germline V lookup: CDR1 WNHNN, CDR2 SYGVQD (reference sequence). Germline trimming cut 5 bases from V and 5 bases from J; bases unmatched to any gene: 5. This CDR3 has 15 amino acids. The CDR3 reads CASSIGTSGSNEQYF. CDR3 nucleotides: TGCGCCAGCAGTATTGGGACTAGCGGGAGTAACGAGCAGTACTTC.

The V call is TRBV16, the J call TRBJ1-6, with D hard to call. Germline V gene sequence: CDR1 KGHSY, CDR2 FQNENV. V was pared by 2 bases and J by 7 bases, with 6 bases between. The CDR3 loop spans 13 amino acids. The CDR3 protein is CASSQNINSPLHF. Written as DNA, the CDR3 is TGTGCCAGCAGCCAAAATATCAATTCACCCCTCCACTTT.

This chain connects TRBV5-6 to TRBJ1-5; the match to TRBD1 covers 7 bases. V shed 1 base and J 0 bases; nucleotides not matched to a gene: 7. Germline V gene sequence: CDR1 SGHDT, CDR2 YYEEEE. This CDR3 spans 17 amino acids. CDR3 sequence: CASSLYDREFSNQPQHF. In nucleotides, the CDR3 is TGTGCCAGCAGCTTGTATGACAGGGAGTTTAGCAATCAGCCCCAGCATTTT.

V is TRBV2 and J is TRBJ2-2; 7 positions agree with TRBD2. V lost 4 bases, J lost 5 bases, and 7 bases stayed unmatched. This CDR3 region has 15 residues. Germline lookup yields CDR1 SNHLY and CDR2 FYNNEI. The CDR3 coding sequence is TGTGCCAGCAGTGTTTACGGCGGGAGTACCGGGGAGCTGTTTTTT. Its translation is CASSVYGGSTGELFF.

This chain connects TRBV18 to TRBJ2-7; 7 bases line up with TRBD1. CDR1 is KGHSH, CDR2 LQKENI, per germline. V shed 4 bases and J 0 bases; nucleotides not matched to a gene: 15. The CDR3 consists of 18 residues. Here the CDR3 reads CASSRLTGPEYTSYEQYF. CDR3 DNA sequence: TGTGCCAGCTCACGATTGACAGGGCCGGAATATACCTCCTACGAGCAGTACTTC.

This clone was seen once. This chain links TRBV6-1 with TRBJ2-7, with TRBD1 as a possible D gene (10 bases). The V gene's germline CDR1 is MNHNS and CDR2 SASEGT. This CDR3 spans 15 amino acids. With 7 bases removed from V and 5 bases from J, the gap between germline ends came to 21 bases. CDR3 nucleotides: TGTGCCAGCACAGCGGGGGGACAGGGGATCCACGAGCAGTACTTC. Protein sequence: CASTAGGQGIHEQYF.

This chain connects TRBV7-2 to TRBJ2-3; the match to TRBD2 covers 7 bases. V shed 4 bases, J shed 2 bases, and the junction held 9 bases outside the gene matches. This CDR3 has 16 residues. Per the germline V gene, CDR1 is SGHTA and CDR2 is FQGNSA. CDR3 protein: CASSYLAGEITDTQYF. CDR3 bases: TGTGCCAGCAGCTATCTCGCGGGGGAGATCACAGATACGCAGTATTTT.

Notes on this clone: One end of the junction is discordant with germline, which a read error may explain. The genes are TRBV7-9 and TRBJ2-3, with D tentatively TRBD1 or TRBD2 (5 bases each). Germline V gene data show CDR1 as SEHNR and CDR2 as FQNEAQ (reference sequence). This CDR3 is 12 amino acids long. CDR3 coding DNA: TGTGCCAGCAGCTTAGGGGGCCCAGCGGACCCATTT. Amino acids: CASSLGGPADPF.

As regards this clone: This sample includes further DNA sequences coding for the same CDR3. CDR3 region: CASSLGQVQETQYF. The CDR3 nucleotides read TGCGCCAGCAGCTTGGGACAGGTCCAAGAGACCCAGTACTTC. The chain combines TRBV5-1 with TRBJ2-5; D is perhaps TRBD1 (6 bases). Trimming stripped 0 bases from V and 1 base from J, with 7 bases between. The CDR3 extends over 14 amino acids. Germline loops: CDR1 SGHRS, CDR2 YFSETQ.

This sequence joins TRBV7-2 and TRBJ2-1; D is ambiguous. V lost 0 bases, J lost 7 bases, and 13 bases lay in between. The length of the CDR3 is 15 residues. Germline V gene lookup returns CDR1 SGHTA and CDR2 FQGNSA. The CDR3 nucleotides are TGTGCCAGCAGCTTAGCGGGAACGGTAGGGAATGAGCAGTTCTTC. Its protein product is CASSLAGTVGNEQFF.

V gene TRBV28 combines with J gene TRBJ2-2; tentative D call: TRBD2 (5 bases). Trimming pared 6 bases from V and 3 bases from J, leaving 11 bases between. This CDR3 has 14 residues. The germline V gene encodes CDR1 MDHEN and CDR2 SYDVKM. The CDR3 reads CASRRLRDTGELFF. CDR3 bases: TGTGCCAGCAGGCGACTGCGGGACACCGGGGAGCTGTTTTTT.

The chain links TRBV2 to TRBJ1-1, with 8 positions matching TRBD1. CDR1 is SNHLY, CDR2 FYNNEI, per germline. The CDR3 loop spans 14 amino acids. V was clipped by 4 bases and J by 1 base; unmatched bases: 2. This chain's CDR3 is CASSGTGKNTEAFF. CDR3 nucleotides: TGTGCCAGCAGTGGGACAGGGAAGAACACTGAAGCTTTCTTT.

This chain joins TRBV25-1 and TRBJ2-7, with D hard to call. This CDR3 has 15 amino acids. V gave up 6 bases and J gave up 2 bases, with 17 bases separating them. Per germline, CDR1 MGHDK and CDR2 SYGVNS. The CDR3 coding sequence is TGTGCCAGCAGGAAAAAGATGACCGAAACCTACGAGCAGTACTTC. It specifies CASRKKMTETYEQYF.

V gene TRBV7-9 combines with J gene TRBJ2-3, with D perhaps matching TRBD2 (6 bases). The CDR3 runs to 16 residues. V lost 0 bases and J 2 bases, leaving 12 bases between the germline ends. Germline loops: CDR1 SEHNR, CDR2 FQNEAQ (reference sequence). In DNA, the CDR3 is TGTGCCAGCAGCTTAGCGGCTGCGGGATTCACAGATACGCAGTATTTT. It specifies CASSLAAAGFTDTQYF.

The chain has TRBV30 and TRBJ2-7, with D perhaps TRBD1 (5 bases). This CDR3 contains 14 residues. Trimming removed 2 bases from V and 1 base from J, with 12 bases in between. Germline V CDR1 and CDR2: GTSNPN, SVGIG (reference sequence). CDR3 sequence (DNA): TGTGCCTGGAGTAGGGGTAGCTTTTCCTACGAGCAGTACTTC. It codes for CAWSRGSFSYEQYF.

The chain joins TRBV9 to TRBJ2-1, with D uncertain. The CDR3 loop spans 16 amino acids. Germline V gives CDR1 SGDLS, CDR2 YYNGEE. V was trimmed by 0 bases and J by 2 bases, leaving 12 bases between them. The CDR3 loop is CASSVDWSPPYNEQFF. CDR3 sequence (DNA): TGTGCCAGCAGCGTAGATTGGAGTCCCCCCTACAATGAGCAGTTCTTC.

The rearrangement joins TRBV11-3 to TRBJ2-2; the match to TRBD1 covers 7 bases. Unmatched junction bases numbered 6, after V lost 3 bases and J lost 8 bases. The V gene's germline CDR1 is SGHNT and CDR2 YENEEA. This CDR3 is 14 amino acids long. The DNA for the CDR3 is TGTGCCAGCAGCTTCTTCACAGGGGAAGGGGAGCTGTTTTTT. Amino acid sequence: CASSFFTGEGELFF.

The chain couples TRBV11-3 to TRBJ2-2, with D perhaps TRBD1 (6 bases). Germline V gene data show CDR1 as SGHNT and CDR2 as YENEEA. Trimming left V 4 bases short and J 4 bases short, with 16 bases between. The CDR3 length is 16 residues. CDR3 coding DNA: TGTGCCAGCAGCTCGGACAGAGGCGCGGGCACCGGGGAGCTGTTTTTT. Translation: CASSSDRGAGTGELFF. The full variable domain, rest sourced from reference TRBV11-3 and TRBJ2-2, is EAGVVQSPRYKIIEKKQPVAFWCNPISGHNTLYWYLQNLGQGPELLIRYENEEAVDDSQLPKDRFSAERLKGVDSTLKIQPAELGDSAVYLCASSSDRGAGTGELFFGEGSRLTVL.

This chain connects TRBV11-2 to TRBJ1-4; 7 nucleotides align to TRBD1. V lost 6 bases, J lost 0 bases, and 7 bases stayed unmatched. CDR3 length: 16 residues. Germline V gives CDR1 SGHAT, CDR2 FQNNGV. In nucleotides, the CDR3 is TGTGCCAGCAGAAAAGACAGGGTTGCAACTAATGAAAAACTGTTTTTT. This gives the protein CASRKDRVATNEKLFF.

The rearrangement joins TRBV2 to TRBJ1-5, with a weak D call TRBD1 (5 bases). The CDR3 is 14 amino acids. Trimming removed 8 bases at V and 0 bases at J, with 11 bases between. The germline V gene has CDR1 SNHLY and CDR2 FYNNEI. DNA for the CDR3: TGTGCCAGCGGGGCAGGGCATAGCAATCAGCCCCAGCATTTT. Translation: CASGAGHSNQPQHF. The variable domain in full, with the rest retrieved from reference TRBV2 and TRBJ1-5, is EPEVTQTPSHQVTQMGQEVILRCVPISNHLYFYWYRQILGQKVEFLVSFYNNEISEKSEIFDDQFSVERPDGSNFTLKIRSTKLEDSAMYFCASGAGHSNQPQHFGDGTRLSIL.

The chain joins TRBV4-2 to TRBJ1-4; D unclear. Trimming removed 1 base from V and 8 bases from J, with 11 bases in between. The CDR3 runs to 14 residues. The germline V gene has CDR1 LGHNA and CDR2 YNFKEQ. The CDR3 DNA is TGTGCCAGCAGCCAAGGAGCAAAGTCGGAAAAACTGTTTTTT. It translates to CASSQGAKSEKLFF.